This T cell receptor (beta chain) was observed in a study of blood T cell repertoires in COVID-19. Study background: Samples representing acute and convalescent COVID-19 were sourced from the United States, Italy and Spain. PBMCs, B-cell-depleted T cells, or T cells provided the cDNA or gDNA that made up the material.

In the source study's methods: Amplification from reference gene primers served as the basis for estimated nucleated cell counts. The protocol was immunoSEQ multiplex PCR, while the TCRdb copy is restricted to in-frame clones and leaves out a portion. The DNA gave D and trimming, while V, J and clone size come from that table. Altogether more than 120,000 clones are present, more than 80% being singletons, with the ten largest covering roughly 4.9%. The CDR3 is made up of 17 amino acids. The V call is TRBV7-5, the J call TRBJ2-1; the D call TRBD2 from the table was never checked on the DNA. TRBV7-5 is a pseudogene. Input material: peripheral blood. The TCR was taken from a human donor in a cohort sampled during active COVID-19. Here the CDR3 DNA reads TGTGCCAGAAGGGGGACTAGCGGGAGGCCAGGATGCCATGAGCAGTTCTTC. Translating gives CARRGTSGRPGCHEQFF.